Listed here are 18 T cell receptor beta chains from one sample, sequenced in a study of blood T cell repertoires in COVID-19. Method: immunoSEQ multiplex PCR; TCRdb's copy keeps in-frame clones and lacks some. There are around 300,000 clones in the sample; more than 75% occur only once, and more than 3% lies in the top ten. Sequencing was done on a sample of peripheral blood. The receptors originated from a woman in her fifties or sixties with active or convalescent COVID-19.

The genes are TRBV7-8 and TRBJ1-5; D remains ambiguous. Germline CDR1 SGHVS, CDR2 FQNEAQ. The length of the CDR3 is 14 residues. Trimming took 1 base from V and 6 from J, leaving 10 bases between them. This chain's CDR3 is CASSLGGGIQPQHF. In DNA form, the CDR3 reads TGTGCCAGCAGCTTAGGGGGAGGGATTCAGCCCCAGCATTTT.

There are a few counts of this clone. This sequence joins TRBV28 and TRBJ1-2; D is perhaps TRBD1 (5 bases). CDR1 MDHEN and CDR2 SYDVKM come from the germline V gene. The CDR3 is 13 residues long. Trimming left V 2 bases short and J 6 bases short, with 10 bases between. CDR3 in amino acids: CASSLNGGNGYTF. DNA for the CDR3: TGTGCCAGCAGTTTAAACGGGGGGAATGGCTACACCTTC.

The genes are TRBV28 and TRBJ1-5; D uncertain. V was trimmed by 6 bases and J by 2 bases, leaving 17 bases between them. Germline CDR1 reads MDHEN; CDR2 reads SYDVKM. This CDR3 comprises 16 residues. DNA for the CDR3: TGTGCCAGCAGCCACCTTTTAACTGCCGGCAATCAGCCCCAGCATTTT. This gives the protein CASSHLLTAGNQPQHF.

The chain joins TRBV28 to TRBJ1-5; TRBD1 aligns across 9 bases. The germline V gene has CDR1 MDHEN and CDR2 SYDVKM. The V and J ends lost 6 bases and 4 bases, in that order; junction bases with no gene match: 4. CDR3 length: 14 amino acids. The CDR3 spells CASRSGTGNQPQHF. In nucleotides, the CDR3 is TGTGCCAGCAGATCCGGGACAGGGAATCAGCCCCAGCATTTT.

V usage is TRBV3-1 (or the pseudogene TRBV3-2) and J usage is TRBJ2-3, with 14 bases matching TRBD2. The CDR3 extends over 16 amino acids. Germline V CDR1 and CDR2: LGHDT, YNNKEL (reference sequence). Germline trimming cut 2 bases from V and 6 bases from J; bases unmatched to any gene: 4. The DNA for the CDR3 is TGTGCCAGCAGCCAATGGACTAGCGGGGGGAAGGATACGCAGTATTTT. It specifies CASSQWTSGGKDTQYF.

The rearrangement uses TRBV6-5 and TRBJ1-1; D perhaps matches TRBD1 (5 bases). The V and J ends lost 4 bases and 3 bases respectively, with 15 bases between them. CDR1 and CDR2 from the germline V gene are MNHEY and SVGAGI. This CDR3 is built from 15 residues. This CDR3 reads CASSSDINGDTEAFF. CDR3 nucleotides: TGTGCCAGCAGTTCGGACATTAATGGGGACACTGAAGCTTTCTTT.

V and J are TRBV25-1 and TRBJ1-1, with 8 bases lining up with TRBD1. The CDR3 runs to 15 residues. J lost 3 bases, V lost 2 bases, and 5 bases had no gene match. Germline V gene lookup returns CDR1 MGHDK and CDR2 SYGVNS. CDR3 sequence reads: CASSEPQTGDTEAFF. Here the CDR3 DNA reads TGTGCCAGCAGTGAACCTCAGACAGGGGACACTGAAGCTTTCTTT.

The V and J genes are TRBV30 and TRBJ1-4; 7 nucleotides match TRBD1. Germline CDR1 GTSNPN, CDR2 SVGIG (reference sequence). There are 14 residues in the CDR3. V was clipped by 4 bases and J by 6 bases; unmatched bases: 8. In DNA form, the CDR3 reads TGTGCCTGGACCTACACAGGGGAGGATGAAAAACTGTTTTTT. It specifies CAWTYTGEDEKLFF. Full variable domain (missing parts from reference TRBV30 and TRBJ1-4): SQTIHQWPATLVQPVGSPLSLECTVEGTSNPNLYWYRQAAGRGLQLLFYSVGIGQISSEVPQNLSASRPQDRQFILSSKKLLLSDSGFYLCAWTYTGEDEKLFFGSGTQLSVL.

Notes on this clone: The same CDR3 also results from other DNA sequences found in this sample. V usage is TRBV11-2 and J usage is TRBJ2-1; TRBD1 is a possible D gene (5 bases). The CDR3 totals 13 residues. Trimming took off 5 bases at V and 2 bases at J, with 7 bases between the two ends. The germline CDR1 and CDR2 sequences are SGHAT and FQNNGV. The CDR3 sequence is CASSPGTYNEQFF. The CDR3 coding sequence is TGTGCCAGCAGCCCAGGGACCTACAATGAGCAGTTCTTC.

The J gene is TRBJ2-7, the V gene TRBV19, with D perhaps TRBD1 (6 bases). This CDR3 has 14 residues. Trimming shortened V by 2 bases and J by 2 bases, and 10 bases separated the two germline ends. CDR1 and CDR2 from the germline V gene are LNHDA and SQIVND (reference sequence). CDR3 sequence reads: CASSINQGTYEQYF. The CDR3 DNA reads TGTGCCAGTAGTATAAATCAGGGGACCTACGAGCAGTACTTC.

The chain links TRBV10-3 to TRBJ1-1, with D possibly TRBD1 on 6 matching bases. CDR1 is ENHRY and CDR2 is SYGVKD in the germline V gene. CDR3 size: 14 residues. Deletions cut 2 bases from V and 5 bases from J, with 12 bases between. This CDR3 is CAISEGGARTEAFF. CDR3 DNA: TGTGCCATCAGTGAGGGGGGGGCTAGAACTGAAGCTTTCTTT.

V is TRBV18 and J is TRBJ2-7; no reliable D call. The V gene's germline CDR1 is KGHSH and CDR2 LQKENI. This CDR3 is 12 amino acids long. V lost 4 bases and J lost 4, with 8 bases in between. CDR3 region: CASSLVAYEQYF. Here the CDR3 DNA reads TGTGCCAGCTCACTGGTCGCGTACGAGCAGTACTTC.

The chain has TRBV7-8 and TRBJ1-3; 8 nucleotides line up with TRBD1. The CDR3 covers 17 residues. V gave up 1 base and J gave up 0 bases; unmatched junction bases: 5. The germline V gene has CDR1 SGHVS and CDR2 FQNEAQ. CDR3 coding DNA: TGTGCCAGCAGCTTAGAGGGGGGACAGGCCTCTGGAAACACCATATATTTT. Protein: CASSLEGGQASGNTIYF. The variable domain in full, with the rest retrieved from reference TRBV7-8 and TRBJ1-3, is GAGVSQSPRYKVAKRGQDVALRCDPISGHVSLFWYQQALGQGPEFLTYFQNEAQLDKSGLPSDRFFAERPEGSVSTLKIQRTQQEDSAVYLCASSLEGGQASGNTIYFGEGSWLTVV.

The chain carries TRBV7-9 and TRBJ1-4; 7 nucleotides match TRBD1. J was trimmed by 6 bases and V by 1 base; bases with no gene match: 8. Germline lookup yields CDR1 SEHNR and CDR2 FQNEAQ (reference sequence). CDR3 length: 16 amino acids. This CDR3 is CASSLEQGIFDEKLFF. DNA for the CDR3: TGTGCCAGCAGCTTAGAACAGGGGATCTTCGATGAAAAACTGTTTTTT.

V gene TRBV5-1 combines with J gene TRBJ1-1; tentatively, D is TRBD1 (6 bases). Germline values: CDR1 SGHRS, CDR2 YFSETQ. Trimming cost V 1 base and J 3 bases, with 13 bases left between them. This CDR3 is 15 amino acids long. CDR3 coding DNA: TGCGCCAGCAGCTTGCGGGACACCCCGCACACTGAAGCTTTCTTT. This codes for CASSLRDTPHTEAFF.

Only a few counts were recorded for this clone. This rearrangement joins TRBV6-2 or TRBV6-3 to TRBJ1-1; D is possibly TRBD1 (6 bases). Germline CDR1 reads MNHEY; CDR2 reads SVGEGT. The ends were cut back, 8 bases at V and 6 bases at J, with 22 bases in the middle. The CDR3 length is 15 residues. The CDR3 nucleotides are TGTGCCAGCCGTTTGGGGTTAACAGGGTATGCTGAAGCTTTCTTT. It codes for CASRLGLTGYAEAFF.

This chain links TRBV18 with TRBJ2-1, with D possibly being TRBD2 (6 bases). The CDR3 runs to 14 residues. The ends were cut back, 6 bases at V and 7 bases at J, with 16 bases in the middle. Germline CDR1 and CDR2: KGHSH and LQKENI. Here the CDR3 DNA reads TGTGCCAGCTCCCCAGCGGGCGGCTGGAATGAGCAGTTCTTC. It is translated as CASSPAGGWNEQFF.

The chain combines TRBV30 with TRBJ2-7; 7 nucleotides match TRBD1. J gave up 6 bases and V 1 base, and 9 bases lay outside the gene matches. Per germline, CDR1 GTSNPN and CDR2 SVGIG (reference sequence). This CDR3 is 14 amino acids long. CDR3 loop: CAWSAGTAAIEQYF. The DNA for the CDR3 is TGTGCCTGGAGTGCCGGGACAGCGGCCATCGAGCAGTACTTC.